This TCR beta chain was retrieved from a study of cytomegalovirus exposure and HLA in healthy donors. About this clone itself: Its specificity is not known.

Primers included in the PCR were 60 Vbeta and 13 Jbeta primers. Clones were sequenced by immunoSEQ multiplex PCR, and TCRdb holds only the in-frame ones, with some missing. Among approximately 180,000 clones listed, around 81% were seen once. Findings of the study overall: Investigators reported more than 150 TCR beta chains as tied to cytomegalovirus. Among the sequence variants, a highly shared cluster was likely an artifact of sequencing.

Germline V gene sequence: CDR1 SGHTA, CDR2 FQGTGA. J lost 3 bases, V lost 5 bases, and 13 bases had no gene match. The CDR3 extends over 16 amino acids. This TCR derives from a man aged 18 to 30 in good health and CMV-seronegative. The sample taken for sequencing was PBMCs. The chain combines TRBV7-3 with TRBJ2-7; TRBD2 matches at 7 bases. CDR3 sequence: CASSPGGPKPFYEQYF. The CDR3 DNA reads TGTGCCAGCAGCCCGGGAGGACCAAAGCCATTCTACGAGCAGTACTTC.